These 16 T cell receptor beta chains were all obtained from the same sample, sequenced in a study of cytomegalovirus exposure and HLA in healthy donors. PCR used 60 Vbeta primers and 13 Jbeta primers. Profiled with immunoSEQ multiplex PCR; TCRdb holds only in-frame clones, not every one. The sample has 57,000 or so clones; roughly 70% are singletons. Sequences were obtained from PBMCs. All receptors derive from an older woman in good health and CMV-seropositive.

This clone was detected only once. The CDR3 DNA reads as TGTGCCAGTAGTATAGATCGTAGGGGGACAGGGGGTAATCAGCCCCAGCATTTT. Translation: CASSIDRRGTGGNQPQHF. This sequence joins TRBV19 and TRBJ1-5; TRBD1 agrees at 11 bases. Germline assignment: CDR1 LNHDA and CDR2 SQIVND (reference sequence). The CDR3 is made up of 18 amino acids. With V trimmed by 0 bases and J by 4 bases, 8 bases remained unmatched.

This clone was detected once. The rearrangement uses TRBV7-2 and TRBJ2-1; TRBD1 aligns across 10 bases. In germline, CDR1 is SGHTA, CDR2 FQGNSA. Trimming cost V 4 bases and J 7 bases; bases outside gene matches: 7. CDR3 length: 15 residues. CDR3 sequence reads: CASSYRQGAENEQFF. The CDR3 nucleotides read TGTGCCAGCAGCTATCGACAGGGGGCAGAGAATGAGCAGTTCTTC.

The chain recombines TRBV7-2 with TRBJ1-5; D not certain. The germline V and J ends were trimmed by 1 base and 6 bases, with 7 bases remaining between them. CDR3 length: 13 residues. Germline V gene sequence: CDR1 SGHTA, CDR2 FQGNSA. The CDR3 region is CASSLERPQPQHF. The CDR3 region has the DNA TGTGCCAGCAGCTTAGAGAGGCCTCAGCCCCAGCATTTT.

The chain uses TRBV6-1 and TRBJ1-5, with D maybe TRBD1 (5 bases). The CDR3 has 14 amino acids. Germline V gene sequence: CDR1 MNHNS, CDR2 SASEGT. V was clipped by 2 bases and J by 6 bases, with 11 bases between them. CDR3 residues: CASSESGGAQPQHF. The CDR3 DNA reads as TGTGCCAGCAGTGAAAGCGGGGGTGCTCAGCCCCAGCATTTT.

The V and J genes are TRBV11-2 and TRBJ1-1; D remains ambiguous. Germline V gene sequence: CDR1 SGHAT, CDR2 FQNNGV. Trimming cost V 1 base and J 0 bases, with 9 bases left between them. The CDR3 totals 15 residues. The CDR3 bases are TGTGCCAGCAGCTTAGTAGGAGCGTTGAACACTGAAGCTTTCTTT. It codes for CASSLVGALNTEAFF.

The J gene is TRBJ2-7, the V gene TRBV2, with 8 bases lining up with TRBD1. The ends lost 5 bases at V and 0 bases at J; junction bases unmatched: 6. CDR1 is SNHLY, CDR2 FYNNEI, per germline. The CDR3 runs to 15 residues. CDR3 residues: CASSPWDRSSYEQYF. The CDR3 DNA sequence: TGTGCCAGCAGTCCGTGGGACAGGAGCTCCTACGAGCAGTACTTC.

This chain joins TRBV10-3 and TRBJ2-1; 8 nucleotides match TRBD1. Looked up from germline, CDR1 is ENHRY and CDR2 is SYGVKD. J gave up 6 bases and V 2 bases, and 6 bases lay outside the gene matches. The CDR3 has 15 amino acids. The CDR3 DNA reads as TGTGCCATCAGTGAGGACGGACAGGGAAGCAATGAGCAGTTCTTC. As protein: CAISEDGQGSNEQFF.

The chain carries TRBV30 and TRBJ2-5; tentative D call: TRBD2 (6 bases). The end of the DNA fits TRBJ2-7 better, so the J call may be wrong. Germline-derived CDR1 and CDR2 are GTSNPN and SVGIG (reference sequence). The length of the CDR3 is 14 residues. CDR3 protein: CAWSVGGASYEQYF. The CDR3 bases are TGTGCCTGGAGTGTAGGAGGGGCGTCCTACGAGCAGTACTTC.

The chain recombines TRBV9 with TRBJ2-1; D unclear. The length of the CDR3 is 12 residues. Trimming pared 4 bases from V and 5 bases from J, leaving 7 bases between. The germline gives CDR1 SGDLS, CDR2 YYNGEE. Written as DNA, the CDR3 is TGTGCCAGCAGCCTCACGGACAATGAGCAGTTCTTC. It specifies CASSLTDNEQFF.

The rearrangement links TRBV28 to TRBJ1-4; D gene unclear. Trimming pared 3 bases from V and 8 bases from J, leaving 13 bases between. In germline, CDR1 is MDHEN, CDR2 SYDVKM. The CDR3 extends over 14 amino acids. CDR3 residues: CASSLLPLSEKLFF. CDR3 coding DNA: TGTGCCAGCAGTTTGCTACCTCTGAGCGAAAAACTGTTTTTT.

The V gene is TRBV2, the J gene TRBJ2-1, with D unresolved. Germline values: CDR1 SNHLY, CDR2 FYNNEI. V lost 4 bases and J lost 7, with 8 bases in between. CDR3 length: 12 amino acids. In nucleotides, the CDR3 is TGTGCCAGCAGTGGCCTAGAGAATGAGCAGTTCTTC. It yields the protein CASSGLENEQFF.

This clone was picked up one time. The chain couples TRBV27 to TRBJ1-5; possibly TRBD1 for D (6 bases). Germline V gives CDR1 MNHEY, CDR2 SMNVEV (reference sequence). V lost 6 bases to trimming and J lost 5 bases, with 20 bases between them. This CDR3 is 16 amino acids long. CDR3 bases: TGTGCCAGCAGGACCCTCGCAGGGGTTGGACATCAGCCCCAGCATTTT. It is translated as CASRTLAGVGHQPQHF.

The chain uses TRBV2 and TRBJ2-5; 8 nucleotides align to TRBD2. Germline values: CDR1 SNHLY, CDR2 FYNNEI. Trimming took 8 bases from V and 5 from J; bases not matched to a gene: 7. The CDR3 contains 13 residues. The CDR3 reads CASQGREGETQYF. The CDR3 DNA sequence: TGTGCCAGCCAGGGCCGGGAGGGGGAGACCCAGTACTTC.

The rearrangement uses TRBV2 and TRBJ1-5; TRBD1 might be the D (5 bases). The CDR3 runs 13 residues. Per the germline V gene, CDR1 is SNHLY and CDR2 is FYNNEI. Trimming took 7 bases from V and 4 from J, leaving 11 bases between them. The CDR3 DNA sequence: TGTGCCAGCACAATGGGGGGAAATCAGCCCCAGCATTTT. It codes for CASTMGGNQPQHF.

The V call is TRBV7-3, the J call TRBJ2-3; the D gene is possibly TRBD2 (6 bases). The V end was cut by 5 bases, the J end by 0 bases, with 18 bases between. The CDR3 is 17 residues long. Germline-derived CDR1 and CDR2 are SGHTA and FQGTGA. CDR3 sequence reads: CASSPGSGRGSTDTQYF. CDR3 nucleotides: TGTGCCAGCAGCCCGGGAAGTGGTCGGGGGAGCACAGATACGCAGTATTTT.

The chain is built from TRBV5-1 and TRBJ2-7; 9 nucleotides agree with TRBD1. From germline, CDR1 is SGHRS and CDR2 YFSETQ. V gave up 7 bases and J gave up 7 bases; unmatched junction bases: 12. The CDR3 has 14 amino acids. The CDR3, as DNA: TGCGCCAGCCGGCCCGGACAGGGGAGGGGGGAGCAGTACTTC. This codes for CASRPGQGRGEQYF.